This is a list of T cell receptor beta chains from one sample in a study of T-cell memory formation after mild COVID-19. MiXCR, run by TCRdb on the 5' RACE reads, gives a single entry per CDR3 protein. The sample lists some 290,000 distinct CDR3 sequences, 16% occurring once. Sequencing was performed on PBMCs or a T cell subset sorted from them (not recorded which). The receptors originated from a young man who had mild COVID-19 (a few samples of this study predate the infection). Cell type and time point are not known. The CDR3 runs from the conserved cysteine through the conserved F or W. A D gene is named only where the DNA matches it firmly. Size tells how often a clone was seen (once, few, many) or the class of an expanded clone, and some rows leave it out.

clone_size: many; d_call: TRBD1; v_call: TRBV25-1; j_call: TRBJ2-3; cdr3_aa: CASSARGRGTDTQYF; cdr3_nt: TGTGCCAGCAGTGCCAGGGGGCGAGGCACAGATACGCAGTATTTT
clone_size: many; d_call: -; v_call: TRBV5-6; j_call: TRBJ2-1; cdr3_aa: CASSPTEYNEQFF; cdr3_nt: TGTGCCAGCAGCCCGACGGAGTACAATGAGCAGTTCTTC
clone_size: many; d_call: TRBD1; v_call: TRBV2; j_call: TRBJ2-6; cdr3_aa: CASSEDLDRGAGANVLTF; cdr3_nt: TGTGCCAGCAGCGAAGACCTGGACAGGGGTGCTGGGGCCAACGTCCTGACTTTC
clone_size: many; d_call: -; v_call: TRBV7-6; j_call: TRBJ2-3; cdr3_aa: CASSPGGQGTQYF; cdr3_nt: TGTGCCAGCAGCCCCGGGGGCCAAGGTACGCAGTATTTT
clone_size: -; d_call: TRBD1; v_call: TRBV6-1; j_call: TRBJ1-1; cdr3_aa: CASRQYRGWYTEAFF; cdr3_nt: TGTGCCAGCAGACAATACAGGGGCTGGTACACTGAAGCTTTCTTT
clone_size: few; d_call: -; v_call: TRBV13; j_call: TRBJ2-5; cdr3_aa: CASSAPGEGTQYF; cdr3_nt: TGTGCCAGCAGCGCGCCAGGGGAGGGGACCCAGTACTTC
clone_size: few; d_call: TRBD1; v_call: TRBV4-1; j_call: TRBJ1-5; cdr3_aa: CASSRGTGNYQPQHF; cdr3_nt: TGCGCCAGCAGTCGAGGGACAGGGAACTATCAGCCCCAGCATTTT
clone_size: -; d_call: -; v_call: TRBV20-1; j_call: TRBJ1-2; cdr3_aa: CSAPRRAQGGYTF; cdr3_nt: TGCAGTGCCCCCCGAAGAGCGCAGGGCGGCTACACCTTC
clone_size: few; d_call: -; v_call: TRBV11-3; j_call: TRBJ2-3; cdr3_aa: CASSPGDTRSANTQYF; cdr3_nt: TGTGCCAGCAGCCCAGGGGACACACGCTCGGCAAATACGCAGTATTTT
clone_size: -; d_call: -; v_call: TRBV4-3; j_call: TRBJ2-3; cdr3_aa: CASSRSRLYTDTQYF; cdr3_nt: TGCGCCAGCAGCCGGAGCAGGCTGTACACAGATACGCAGTATTTT
clone_size: few; d_call: -; v_call: TRBV12-3/TRBV12-4; j_call: TRBJ1-4; cdr3_aa: CASSPGYRAATNEKLFF; cdr3_nt: TGTGCCAGCAGTCCGGGATACAGGGCAGCAACTAATGAAAAACTGTTTTTT
clone_size: few; d_call: TRBD1; v_call: TRBV11-2; j_call: TRBJ2-4; cdr3_aa: CASSEILQGAFAKNIQYF; cdr3_nt: TGTGCCAGCAGCGAGATTCTACAGGGGGCGTTCGCCAAAAACATTCAGTACTTC
clone_size: few; d_call: -; v_call: TRBV6-6; j_call: TRBJ1-3; cdr3_aa: CASSYSYGTFGNTIYF; cdr3_nt: TGTGCCAGCAGTTACTCTTATGGGACGTTTGGAAACACCATATATTTT
clone_size: once; d_call: -; v_call: TRBV18; j_call: TRBJ2-1; cdr3_aa: CASSPDLQFQQFF; cdr3_nt: TGTGCCAGCTCACCAGACTTACAATTCCAGCAGTTCTTC
clone_size: -; d_call: TRBD2; v_call: TRBV4-1; j_call: TRBJ2-3; cdr3_aa: CASSQGRLAALSTDTQYF; cdr3_nt: TGCGCCAGCAGCCAAGGAAGACTAGCGGCCCTGAGCACAGATACGCAGTATTTT
clone_size: few; d_call: TRBD1; v_call: TRBV12-3/TRBV12-4; j_call: TRBJ1-4; cdr3_aa: CASNLGQREKLFF; cdr3_nt: TGTGCCAGCAACCTGGGACAGAGGGAAAAACTGTTTTTT
clone_size: -; d_call: -; v_call: TRBV28; j_call: TRBJ1-1; cdr3_aa: CASSFRAEAFF; cdr3_nt: TGTGCCAGCAGTTTCCGGGCTGAAGCTTTCTTT
clone_size: -; d_call: -; v_call: TRBV25-1; j_call: TRBJ2-3; cdr3_aa: CASSAAGEGVDTQYF; cdr3_nt: TGTGCCAGCAGTGCCGCAGGGGAAGGAGTAGATACGCAGTATTTT
clone_size: few; d_call: -; v_call: TRBV9; j_call: TRBJ2-6; cdr3_aa: CASSEPGANVLTF; cdr3_nt: TGTGCCAGCAGCGAGCCTGGGGCCAACGTCCTGACTTTC
clone_size: few; d_call: TRBD1; v_call: TRBV10-3; j_call: TRBJ1-2; cdr3_aa: CAIRGTDNYGYTF; cdr3_nt: TGTGCCATCAGGGGGACAGATAACTATGGCTACACCTTC
clone_size: few; d_call: TRBD1; v_call: TRBV5-1; j_call: TRBJ2-3; cdr3_aa: CASSLPGQGGDTQYF; cdr3_nt: TGCGCCAGCAGCTTACCGGGACAGGGGGGAGATACGCAGTATTTT
clone_size: few; d_call: -; v_call: TRBV7-2; j_call: TRBJ2-5; cdr3_aa: CASSTYQETQYF; cdr3_nt: TGTGCCAGCAGCACCTACCAAGAGACCCAGTACTTC